The 18 T cell receptor beta chains below were found in one sample sequenced in a study of blood T cell repertoires in COVID-19. Only in-frame clones appear in the TCRdb table, and some are missing; sequencing was by immunoSEQ multiplex PCR. The data show around 220,000 clones, around 84% seen once. The sample taken for sequencing was peripheral blood. These receptors were obtained from a man aged 30-40 years with active or convalescent COVID-19.

This chain joins TRBV5-5 and TRBJ1-5; 12 bases are shared with TRBD1. The CDR3 has 15 residues. The germline gives CDR1 SGHKS, CDR2 YYEKEE (reference sequence). Unmatched junction bases numbered 2, after V lost 0 bases and J lost 7 bases. The CDR3 loop is CASSLDGTGGQPQHF. The CDR3 DNA reads as TGTGCCAGCAGCTTGGATGGGACAGGGGGCCAGCCCCAGCATTTT.

V gene TRBV9 combines with J gene TRBJ1-3; D is undetermined. CDR1 SGDLS and CDR2 YYNGEE come from the germline V gene. V lost 4 bases and J 3 bases, leaving 5 bases between the germline ends. The CDR3 consists of 12 residues. CDR3 amino acids: CASSPGGNTIYF. DNA for the CDR3: TGTGCCAGCAGCCCCGGTGGAAACACCATATATTTT. The entire variable domain, with the rest obtained from reference TRBV9 and TRBJ1-3, is as follows: DSGVTQTPKHLITATGQRVTLRCSPRSGDLSVYWYQQSLDQGLQFLIQYYNGEERAKGNILERFSAQQFPDLHSELNLSSLELGDSALYFCASSPGGNTIYFGEGSWLTVV.

V usage is TRBV5-4 and J usage is TRBJ2-1; 10 nucleotides line up with TRBD2. With V trimmed by 5 bases and J by 2 bases, 4 bases remained unmatched. Germline loops: CDR1 SGHNT, CDR2 YYREEE (reference sequence). The CDR3 runs 15 residues. This chain's CDR3 is CASRKAGGPYNEQFF. Written as DNA, the CDR3 is TGTGCCAGCAGGAAAGCGGGAGGGCCCTACAATGAGCAGTTCTTC.

This chain uses TRBV4-3 with TRBJ1-1, with TRBD1 identical over 11 bases. The CDR3 length is 15 residues. CDR1 is LGHNA and CDR2 is YSLEER in the germline V gene. Trimming removed 0 bases from V and 6 bases from J; junction bases left unmatched: 3. CDR3 bases: TGCGCCAGCAGCCAAGATCCGGACAGGGGGCCTGAAGCTTTCTTT. Encoded protein: CASSQDPDRGPEAFF.

This chain connects TRBV5-6 to TRBJ2-5; TRBD2 might be the D (6 bases). The CDR3 spans 15 residues. Looked up from germline, CDR1 is SGHDT and CDR2 is YYEEEE. V dropped 0 bases and J dropped 1 base, with 10 bases sitting between them. The chain's CDR3 is CASSLDGSFQETQYF. The CDR3, as DNA: TGTGCCAGCAGCTTGGACGGGAGTTTCCAAGAGACCCAGTACTTC.

V gene TRBV10-3 combines with J gene TRBJ2-7; 16 bases fit TRBD2. J was trimmed by 6 bases and V by 4 bases; bases with no gene match: 3. The CDR3 extends over 15 amino acids. Per germline, CDR1 ENHRY and CDR2 SYGVKD. The CDR3 is CAISGGLAGGFEQYF. CDR3 in DNA: TGTGCCATCAGTGGGGGACTAGCGGGAGGGTTCGAGCAGTACTTC.

V and J are TRBV28 and TRBJ2-7, with 7 nucleotides matching TRBD1. This CDR3 is 13 amino acids long. Germline V gene data show CDR1 as MDHEN and CDR2 as SYDVKM. Trimming cost V 5 bases and J 4 bases; bases outside gene matches: 5. CDR3 nucleotide sequence: TGTGCCAGCAGTGACAGGGTTGGGTACGAGCAGTACTTC. This gives the protein CASSDRVGYEQYF.

The chain joins TRBV4-2 to TRBJ2-6; 11 bases are a match to TRBD2. The CDR3 contains 17 residues. CDR1 and CDR2 (germline): LGHNA, YNFKEQ. Losses at the gene ends were 4 bases for V and 2 bases for J; bases not matched to a gene: 4. CDR3 residues: CASSLTSGGPGANVLTF. The CDR3 nucleotides are TGTGCCAGCAGCCTTACTAGCGGGGGTCCTGGGGCCAACGTCCTGACTTTC.

The V and J genes are TRBV15 and TRBJ2-1, with D tentatively TRBD1 (6 bases). This CDR3 is built from 17 residues. Germline CDR1 and CDR2: LNHNV and YYDKDF (reference sequence). V shed 0 bases and J shed 6 bases, with 18 bases lying between them. The CDR3 loop reads CATSRDPTGPTTNEQFF. In DNA form, the CDR3 reads TGTGCCACCAGCAGAGATCCTACAGGGCCTACCACCAATGAGCAGTTCTTC.

The chain has TRBV9 and TRBJ1-1, with TRBD1 matching 7 bases. CDR1 and CDR2 from the germline V gene are SGDLS and YYNGEE. The CDR3 spans 15 residues. V dropped 4 bases and J dropped 0; count of bases not matched to a gene: 6. CDR3 region: CASSPRGLLNTEAFF. CDR3 bases: TGTGCCAGCAGCCCAAGGGGGCTACTGAACACTGAAGCTTTCTTT.

A few counts support this clone. The V and J genes are TRBV6-5 and TRBJ1-1; D remains ambiguous. The V end was cut by 0 bases, the J end by 5 bases, with 16 bases between. Germline V gene sequence: CDR1 MNHEY, CDR2 SVGAGI. CDR3 length: 16 amino acids. CDR3: CASSYSKAGGRTEAFF. Here the CDR3 DNA reads TGTGCCAGCAGTTACTCGAAGGCCGGAGGCAGGACTGAAGCTTTCTTT.

The DNA for the CDR3 is TGTGCCAGCATTGGGACAGCCGGGAACACTGAAGCTTTCTTT. Amino acids: CASIGTAGNTEAFF. The V gene is TRBV28, the J gene TRBJ1-1, with 7 bases matching TRBD1. The V and J ends lost 7 bases and 1 base, in that order; junction bases with no gene match: 6. Germline CDR1 and CDR2: MDHEN and SYDVKM. The CDR3 sequence is 14 residues long. Full variable domain (outside the CDR3, taken from reference TRBV28 and TRBJ1-1): DVKVTQSSRYLVKRTGEKVFLECVQDMDHENMFWYRQDPGLGLRLIYFSYDVKMKEKGDIPEGYSVSREKKERFSLILESASTNQTSMYLCASIGTAGNTEAFFGQGTRLTVV.

V is TRBV5-7 and J is TRBJ2-2; D is possibly TRBD1 (5 bases). TRBV5-7 is an ORF, with its function uncertain. This CDR3 region has 16 residues. V lost 1 base and J 7 bases, leaving 17 bases between the germline ends. CDR3 sequence: CASSLWWGQRGGELFF. The CDR3 DNA reads as TGTGCCAGCAGCTTGTGGTGGGGCCAAAGAGGCGGGGAGCTGTTTTTT.

The rearrangement uses TRBV5-1 and TRBJ2-2, with a possible D match to TRBD2 (7 bases). This CDR3 has 15 amino acids. The V gene lost 4 bases and the J gene lost 0 bases, with 10 bases spanning the gap. Germline values: CDR1 SGHRS, CDR2 YFSETQ. CDR3 region: CASSSGTSNTGELFF. In DNA form, the CDR3 reads TGCGCCAGCAGCAGCGGGACATCGAACACCGGGGAGCTGTTTTTT.

The V call is TRBV7-2, the J call TRBJ2-1; D is unresolved. The CDR3 loop spans 12 amino acids. Trimming removed 5 bases from V and 4 bases from J, with 6 bases in between. Germline V lookup: CDR1 SGHTA, CDR2 FQGNSA. The CDR3 region has the DNA TGTGCCAGCAGCCCTAATTACAATGAGCAGTTCTTC. Protein sequence: CASSPNYNEQFF.

In this sample, this clone turned up once. This rearrangement joins TRBV30 to TRBJ1-3; unclear D gene. V lost 4 bases and J lost 4, with 8 bases in between. Germline assignment: CDR1 GTSNPN and CDR2 SVGIG (reference sequence). The CDR3 spans 12 residues. For the CDR3, the DNA is TGTGCCTGGACCCCCAGGGGAAACACCATATATTTT. The encoded protein is CAWTPRGNTIYF.

Points on this clone: Within the sample, other DNA sequences also encode this same CDR3. The chain recombines TRBV6-2 or TRBV6-3 with TRBJ2-6; the D is unclear. Trimming took off 2 bases at V and 4 bases at J, with 9 bases between the two ends. Germline CDR1 reads MNHEY; CDR2 reads SVGEGT. The CDR3 spans 15 residues. The CDR3 sequence: CASSYVGSGANVLTF. The CDR3 DNA is TGTGCCAGCAGTTACGTCGGTTCCGGGGCCAACGTCCTGACTTTC.

The V and J genes are TRBV5-1 and TRBJ1-1; D might be TRBD1 (5 bases). The CDR3 extends over 14 amino acids. The V end lost 0 bases, the J end lost 4 bases, and 10 bases lay between the germline ends. Germline V CDR1 and CDR2: SGHRS, YFSETQ. This CDR3 is CASSLGTRSTEAFF. In nucleotides, the CDR3 is TGCGCCAGCAGCTTGGGGACACGGAGCACTGAAGCTTTCTTT.